This TCR beta chain was sequenced for a study of cytomegalovirus exposure and HLA in healthy donors. Study findings and constraints: TCR beta V- and J-gene trimming, according to a later analysis, was linked to a missense DCLRE1C variant. There were approximately 150 TCR beta chains listed as cytomegalovirus-associated.

With regard to this clone: The antigen is unknown.

V was shortened by 3 bases and J by 6 bases, with 9 bases between the two germline ends. This CDR3 region has 13 residues. Per the germline V gene, CDR1 is SGHVS and CDR2 is FNYEAQ. PCR was performed using 60 Vbeta and 13 Jbeta primers. Some clones are missing from TCRdb's copy, which holds only in-frame ones; the method was immunoSEQ multiplex PCR. Of 120,000 or so clones in the sample, 65% to 85% were seen once. The chain combines TRBV7-6 with TRBJ2-1, with D perhaps matching TRBD2 (6 bases). The sequenced sample was PBMCs. This TCR came from a man aged 50 to 60 in good health and CMV-seropositive. The CDR3 is CASSFRLGNEQFF. CDR3 nucleotides: TGTGCCAGCAGCTTTAGACTAGGCAATGAGCAGTTCTTC. The full variable domain, rest sourced from reference TRBV7-6 and TRBJ2-1, is GAGVSQSPRYKVTKRGQDVALRCDPISGHVSLYWYRQALGQGPEFLTYFNYEAQQDKSGLPNDRFSAERPEGSISTLTIQRTEQRDSAMYRCASSFRLGNEQFFGPGTRLTVL.